These 18 T cell receptor beta chains came from one sample sequenced in a study of blood T cells in healthy people across ages. A second PCR of 7 to 11 cycles used a sample-barcoded 5' primer and a J-beta primer mix. Each CDR3 protein is one row after TCRdb ran MiXCR on the 5' RACE reads. The table lists 500,000 to 700,000 distinct CDR3 sequences, 25% to 30% of them singletons. Source material: blood. Source of these receptors: a woman aged 80 or over in good health.

A note on this clonotype: One base away lies a much larger clone, so this may be a sequencing read error. A read error is likely, as this CDR3 ends without the conserved phenylalanine or tryptophan. The chain uses TRBV6-5 and TRBJ1-6; D remains unclear. With 7 bases removed from V and 0 bases from J, the gap between germline ends came to 13 bases. CDR1 and CDR2 from the germline V gene are MNHEY and SVGAGI. The CDR3 loop spans 16 amino acids. The CDR3 here is CASTPQWSSYNSPLHC. The CDR3 nucleotides read TGTGCCAGCACCCCACAGTGGAGCTCCTATAATTCACCCCTCCACTGT.

About this clonotype: The final CDR3 position lacks the conserved phenylalanine or tryptophan, pointing to a likely read error. The chain employs TRBV6-1 and TRBJ1-6; 9 bases line up with TRBD1. This CDR3 spans 14 amino acids. The trim removed 6 bases at V and 10 bases at J, leaving 7 bases unmatched. Germline V gene lookup returns CDR1 MNHNS and CDR2 SASEGT. CDR3: CASRPGTGSSPLHC. CDR3 DNA: TGTGCCAGCAGGCCCGGGACAGGGTCCTCACCCCTCCACTGT.

This clonotype has a handful of counts. J is TRBJ1-5 and V is TRBV6-5, with D perhaps TRBD1 (5 bases). The CDR3 covers 13 residues. From germline, CDR1 is MNHEY and CDR2 SVGAGI. V was trimmed by 0 bases and J by 7 bases, leaving 7 bases between them. The CDR3 is CASSYSEGQPQHF. CDR3 nucleotides: TGTGCCAGCAGTTACTCGGAGGGGCAGCCCCAGCATTTT.

This clonotype was detected ten times or more. The V and J genes are TRBV4-3 and TRBJ1-2; D gene ambiguous. The V and J ends lost 0 bases and 0 bases respectively, with 8 bases between them. The germline CDR1 and CDR2 sequences are LGHNA and YSLEER. CDR3 length: 15 amino acids. CDR3 nucleotides: TGCGCCAGCAGCCAAGATATCTGGGCTAACTATGGCTACACCTTC. Residues: CASSQDIWANYGYTF.

Ten or more counts support this clonotype. The CDR3 loop reads CASSSGITLAKNIQYF. The CDR3 region has the DNA TGCGCCAGCAGCTCAGGAATCACACTAGCCAAAAACATTCAGTACTTC. The chain couples TRBV5-1 to TRBJ2-4, with no clear D. This CDR3 has 16 residues. Looked up from germline, CDR1 is SGHRS and CDR2 is YFSETQ. V was cut by 3 bases and J by 0 bases, with 13 bases left in between.

The J gene is TRBJ1-1, the V gene TRBV28, with TRBD1 matching 8 bases. The germline V gene encodes CDR1 MDHEN and CDR2 SYDVKM. V lost 2 bases, J lost 0 bases, and 11 bases stayed unmatched. The CDR3 extends over 18 amino acids. For the CDR3, the DNA is TGTGCCAGCAGTTTACTTAGGCTGACAGGGGCCCTGAACACTGAAGCTTTCTTT. It is translated as CASSLLRLTGALNTEAFF. The complete variable domain, with remaining parts taken from reference TRBV28 and TRBJ1-1, reads DVKVTQSSRYLVKRTGEKVFLECVQDMDHENMFWYRQDPGLGLRLIYFSYDVKMKEKGDIPEGYSVSREKKERFSLILESASTNQTSMYLCASSLLRLTGALNTEAFFGQGTRLTVV.

This clonotype was counted only a few times. The chain joins TRBV7-2 to TRBJ1-4; 9 bases line up with TRBD1. Germline loops: CDR1 SGHTA, CDR2 FQGNSA. This CDR3 is 15 amino acids long. The J segment lost 7 bases and the V segment lost 2 bases, leaving 5 bases of the junction unmatched. The CDR3 DNA follows: TGTGCCAGCAGCTTAAGGCGGGACAGGGCTGAAAAACTGTTTTTT. It specifies CASSLRRDRAEKLFF.

The chain employs TRBV7-8 and TRBJ2-1; D perhaps matches TRBD1 (6 bases). The CDR3 is 17 amino acids. The V and J ends lost 0 bases and 9 bases respectively, with 21 bases between them. Germline V gene lookup returns CDR1 SGHVS and CDR2 FQNEAQ. CDR3 in DNA: TGTGCCAGCAGCTTAGCAGACCGGGACACTCGCCGGGGTGAGCAGTTCTTC. Translated, it gives CASSLADRDTRRGEQFF. The full variable domain, in which reference TRBV7-8 and TRBJ2-1 provide the parts outside the CDR3, is GAGVSQSPRYKVAKRGQDVALRCDPISGHVSLFWYQQALGQGPEFLTYFQNEAQLDKSGLPSDRFFAERPEGSVSTLKIQRTQQEDSAVYLCASSLADRDTRRGEQFFGPGTRLTVL.

This clonotype came up many times. V is TRBV9 and J is TRBJ1-2; 7 bases are a match to TRBD1. J gave up 2 bases and V 3 bases, and 4 bases lay outside the gene matches. The CDR3 totals 14 residues. Looked up from germline, CDR1 is SGDLS and CDR2 is YYNGEE. The CDR3 is CASSASGQNYGYTF. DNA of the CDR3: TGTGCCAGCAGCGCCTCGGGACAGAACTATGGCTACACCTTC.

This clonotype was picked up many times. This CDR3 reads CSALHRLAGGTSSYNEQFF. As DNA, the CDR3 is TGCAGTGCCCTCCACCGGCTAGCGGGGGGGACTAGCTCCTACAATGAGCAGTTCTTC. The rearrangement links TRBV20-1 to TRBJ2-1; 12 nucleotides align to TRBD2. The CDR3 contains 19 residues. Germline CDR1 is DFQATT and CDR2 is SNEGSKA (reference sequence). The trim removed 6 bases at V and 0 bases at J, leaving 15 bases unmatched.

A remark on this clonotype: A much larger clonotype is one base distant, so this may be a read error. The V and J genes are TRBV29-1 and TRBJ1-1, with TRBD1 matching 8 bases. V was clipped by 7 bases and J by 4 bases; unmatched bases: 5. The CDR3 has 12 amino acids. Germline assignment: CDR1 SQVTM and CDR2 ANQGSEA. The CDR3, as DNA: TGCAGCGGTGGTACAGGGGGCACTGAAGCTTTCTTT. It translates to CSGGTGGTEAFF.

The sample holds a few counts of this clonotype. The CDR3 coding sequence is TGTGCCACCGGACGGCGGGAGGGACCATACAATGAGCAGTTCTTC. This encodes CATGRREGPYNEQFF. The gene calls are TRBV7-9 and TRBJ2-1; 9 nucleotides align to TRBD2. Unmatched junction bases numbered 11, after V lost 10 bases and J lost 4 bases. The germline CDR1 and CDR2 sequences are SEHNR and FQNEAQ (reference sequence). There are 15 residues in the CDR3.

This clonotype was counted only a few times. The rearrangement joins TRBV30 to TRBJ2-6, with 9 bases aligning to TRBD1. From germline, CDR1 is GTSNPN and CDR2 SVGIG (reference sequence). J gave up 0 bases and V 4 bases, and 10 bases lay outside the gene matches. This CDR3 comprises 18 residues. The CDR3 sequence: CAWIPPGQGVSGANVLTF. The CDR3 bases are TGTGCCTGGATCCCTCCGGGACAGGGCGTCTCTGGGGCCAACGTCCTGACTTTC.

To note about this clonotype: A clone one base away is much larger, so this may be a read error. This rearrangement joins TRBV5-1 to TRBJ2-3, with 11 positions matching TRBD2. This CDR3 has 18 residues. Germline values: CDR1 SGHRS, CDR2 YFSETQ. CDR3: CASSMLAGGRSSTGTQYF. The CDR3 DNA reads as TGCGCCAGCAGCATGCTAGCGGGGGGCCGTTCTAGCACAGGTACGCAGTATTTT.

V usage is TRBV6-2 or TRBV6-3 and J usage is TRBJ2-7; TRBD2 agrees at 11 bases. The CDR3 is 15 residues long. Germline values: CDR1 MNHEY, CDR2 SVGEGT. The J segment lost 7 bases and the V segment lost 7 bases, leaving 12 bases of the junction unmatched. CDR3 coding DNA: TGTGCCAGCATTCCCGGGACTAGCGGATTGGTGGAGCAGTACTTC. As protein: CASIPGTSGLVEQYF.

This clonotype occurred many times. CDR3 sequence reads: CASSLGSGGHRNEQFF. CDR3 coding DNA: TGTGCCAGCAGCTTGGGGAGCGGGGGGCATCGCAATGAGCAGTTCTTC. The chain uses TRBV5-4 and TRBJ2-1; 9 bases fit TRBD2. The germline gives CDR1 SGHNT, CDR2 YYREEE (reference sequence). The CDR3 is 16 amino acids. The V and J ends lost 0 bases and 6 bases, in that order; junction bases with no gene match: 7.

This clonotype has only a few counts. The chain joins TRBV5-4 to TRBJ2-3; TRBD1 agrees at 9 bases. There are 17 residues in the CDR3. V trimming: 4 bases; J trimming: 0 bases; junction bases outside the gene matches: 9. Germline V gene data show CDR1 as SGHNT and CDR2 as YYREEE (reference sequence). The CDR3 protein is CASSRPGQGVSTDTQYF. The CDR3 DNA sequence: TGTGCCAGCAGCCGACCGGGACAGGGTGTTAGCACAGATACGCAGTATTTT.

Here the CDR3 reads CSAGQGKDQPQHF. The CDR3 DNA follows: TGCAGTGCCGGACAGGGGAAGGATCAGCCCCAGCATTTT. The chain links TRBV20-1 to TRBJ1-5; 9 positions match TRBD1. The J segment lost 5 bases and the V segment lost 6 bases, leaving 5 bases of the junction unmatched. CDR3 size: 13 residues. The germline CDR1 and CDR2 sequences are DFQATT and SNEGSKA (reference sequence).